This record looks at one T cell receptor (beta chain) sequence and its context. The antigen is undetermined. TCRdb's copy holds only in-frame clones and misses some; the assay was immunoSEQ multiplex PCR. The table lists 80,000 to 95,000 clones, about nine tenths of them singletons. The data derive from a study of graft-versus-host responses after intestinal transplantation. Study-level information: The recipients all started with anti-thymocyte globulin induction and then took tacrolimus and steroids for about 3 years.

Broader study findings: Circulating GvH clones peaking coincided with falling HvG clones soon after transplant. Within the allografts of patients who had graft-donor T cell macrochimerism, graft-versus-host to host-versus-graft clonal ratios were high.

Losses at the gene ends were 4 bases for V and 4 bases for J; bases not matched to a gene: 13. There are 17 residues in the CDR3. Germline CDR1 is SGHTA and CDR2 is FQGNSA. Here the sequenced sample was unstimulated CD8+ T cells sorted from spleen or lymph node cells, taken before intestinal transplant. The chain recombines TRBV7-2 with TRBJ2-1; 7 nucleotides align to TRBD2. The sequence was collected from a human donor who received an intestinal transplant. The CDR3 region has the DNA TGTGCCAGCAGCTACAGCCCAAGGCTAGCGGATTACAATGAGCAGTTCTTC. Translating it yields CASSYSPRLADYNEQFF. Full variable domain (missing parts from reference TRBV7-2 and TRBJ2-1): GAGVSQSPSNKVTEKGKDVELRCDPISGHTALYWYRQSLGQGLEFLIYFQGNSAPDKSGLPSDRFSAERTGGSVSTLTIQRTQQEDSAVYLCASSYSPRLADYNEQFFGPGTRLTVL.